This T cell receptor beta chain was profiled in a study of PD-1 blockade in classical Hodgkin lymphoma. Study outcomes and limitations: Nivolumab initiated under 1 year post-ASCT led to patient exclusion. Unlike CD8+ TCR diversity, which did not rise significantly by C4D1, CD4+ TCR diversity did.

The assay was immunoSEQ multiplex PCR, and TCRdb's table has in-frame clones only and misses some. The data contain tens of thousands of clones, nearly 90% of them singletons. Time point defined: cycle 4 day 1 (C4D1), after five to seven weeks of nivolumab. Each and every patient relapsed after autologous stem cell transplantation, and patients got differing brentuximab vedotin exposure. With respect to this clone: Its antigen is unknown.

CDR1 and CDR2 from the germline V gene are SGDLS and YYNGEE. V lost 0 bases, J lost 1 base, and 3 bases lay in between. CDR3 length: 13 amino acids. The sample consisted of peripheral blood mononuclear cells (PBMCs), taken before the fourth cycle of nivolumab. This clonotype was sampled from a human donor with classical Hodgkin lymphoma. This chain links TRBV9 with TRBJ2-3; D unresolved. This CDR3 reads CASSVVGTDTQYF. The CDR3 coding sequence is TGTGCCAGCAGCGTAGTTGGCACAGATACGCAGTATTTT.